This T cell receptor (beta chain) comes out of a study of tumor-infiltrating lymphocytes in localized non-small cell lung cancer. About the research overall: Some samples were collected after neoadjuvant chemotherapy; smokers, never-smokers and several histologies were included. From each patient, both tumor and uninvolved lung, non-adjacent to tumor, were sampled. Findings of the study overall: Higher tumor T cell infiltration than in uninvolved lung was supported by TCRbeta sequencing. Recurrence-free survival showed no association with tumor T-cell fraction.

This CDR3 is built from 15 residues. Germline-derived CDR1 and CDR2 are GTSNPN and SVGIG (reference sequence). With 7 bases removed from V and 3 bases from J, the gap between germline ends came to 22 bases. TCRdb's copy holds only in-frame clones and misses some; the assay was immunoSEQ multiplex PCR. The sample lists around 9,600 clones, around four fifths occurring once. About this clone itself: Antigen specificity is unknown.

This TCR came from a human donor with non-small cell lung cancer. The chain links TRBV30 to TRBJ2-7; D is possibly TRBD1 (6 bases). Sequenced input: lung tumor tissue. The CDR3: CALTVLGRGSYEQYF. In DNA, the CDR3 is TGTGCCTTAACTGTCTTGGGTAGGGGGAGCTACGAGCAGTACTTC.